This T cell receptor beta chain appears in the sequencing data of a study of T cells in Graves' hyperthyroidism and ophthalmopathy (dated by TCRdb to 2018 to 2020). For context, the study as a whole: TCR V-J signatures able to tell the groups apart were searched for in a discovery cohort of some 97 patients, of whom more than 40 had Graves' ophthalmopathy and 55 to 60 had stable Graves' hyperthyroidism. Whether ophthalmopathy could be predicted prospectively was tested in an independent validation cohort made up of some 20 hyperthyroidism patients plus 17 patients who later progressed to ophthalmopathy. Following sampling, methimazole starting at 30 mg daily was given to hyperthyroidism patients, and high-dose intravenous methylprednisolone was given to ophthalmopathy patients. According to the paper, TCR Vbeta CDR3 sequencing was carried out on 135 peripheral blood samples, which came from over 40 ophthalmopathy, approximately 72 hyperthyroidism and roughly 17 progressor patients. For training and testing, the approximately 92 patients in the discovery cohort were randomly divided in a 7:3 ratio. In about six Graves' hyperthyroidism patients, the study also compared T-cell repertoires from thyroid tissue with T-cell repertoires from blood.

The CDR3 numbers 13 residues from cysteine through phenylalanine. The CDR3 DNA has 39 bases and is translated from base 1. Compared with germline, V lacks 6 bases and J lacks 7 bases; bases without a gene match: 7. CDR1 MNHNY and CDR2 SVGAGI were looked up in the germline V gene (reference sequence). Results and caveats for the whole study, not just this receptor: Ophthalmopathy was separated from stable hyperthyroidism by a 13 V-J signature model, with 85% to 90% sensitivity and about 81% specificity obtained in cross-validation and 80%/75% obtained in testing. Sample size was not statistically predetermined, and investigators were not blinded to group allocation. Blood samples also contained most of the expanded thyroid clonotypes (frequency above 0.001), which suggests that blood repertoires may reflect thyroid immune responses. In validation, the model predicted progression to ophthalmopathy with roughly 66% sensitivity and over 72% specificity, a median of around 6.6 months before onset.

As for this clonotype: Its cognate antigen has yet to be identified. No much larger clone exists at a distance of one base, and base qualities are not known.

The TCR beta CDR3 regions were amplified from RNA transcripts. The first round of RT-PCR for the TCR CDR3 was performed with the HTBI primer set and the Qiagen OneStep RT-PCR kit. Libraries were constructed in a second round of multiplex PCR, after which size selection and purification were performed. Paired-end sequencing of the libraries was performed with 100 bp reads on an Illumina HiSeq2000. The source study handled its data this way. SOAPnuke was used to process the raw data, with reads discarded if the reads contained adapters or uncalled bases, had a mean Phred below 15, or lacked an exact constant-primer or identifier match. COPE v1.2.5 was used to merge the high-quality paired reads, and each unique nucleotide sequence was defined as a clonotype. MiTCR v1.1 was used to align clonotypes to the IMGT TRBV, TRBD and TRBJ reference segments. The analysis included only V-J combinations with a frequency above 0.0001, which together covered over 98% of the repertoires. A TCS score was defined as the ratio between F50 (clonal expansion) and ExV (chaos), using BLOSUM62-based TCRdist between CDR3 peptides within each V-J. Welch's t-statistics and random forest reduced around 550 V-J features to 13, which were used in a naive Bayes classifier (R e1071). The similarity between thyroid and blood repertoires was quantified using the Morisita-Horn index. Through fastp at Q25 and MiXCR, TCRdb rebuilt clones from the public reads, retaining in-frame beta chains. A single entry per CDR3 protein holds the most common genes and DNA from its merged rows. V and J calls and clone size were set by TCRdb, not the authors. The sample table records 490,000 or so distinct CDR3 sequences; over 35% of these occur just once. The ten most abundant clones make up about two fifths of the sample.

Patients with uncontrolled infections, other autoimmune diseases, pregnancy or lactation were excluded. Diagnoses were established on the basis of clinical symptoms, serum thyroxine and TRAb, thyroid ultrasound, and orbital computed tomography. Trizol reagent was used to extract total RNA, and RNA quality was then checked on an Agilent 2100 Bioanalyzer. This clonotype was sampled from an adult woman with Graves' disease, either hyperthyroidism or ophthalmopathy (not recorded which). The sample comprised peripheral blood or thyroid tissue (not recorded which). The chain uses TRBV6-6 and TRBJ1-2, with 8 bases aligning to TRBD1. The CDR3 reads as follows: CASRPQGVGGYTF. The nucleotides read TGTGCCAGCAGGCCACAGGGGGTGGGTGGCTACACCTTC.